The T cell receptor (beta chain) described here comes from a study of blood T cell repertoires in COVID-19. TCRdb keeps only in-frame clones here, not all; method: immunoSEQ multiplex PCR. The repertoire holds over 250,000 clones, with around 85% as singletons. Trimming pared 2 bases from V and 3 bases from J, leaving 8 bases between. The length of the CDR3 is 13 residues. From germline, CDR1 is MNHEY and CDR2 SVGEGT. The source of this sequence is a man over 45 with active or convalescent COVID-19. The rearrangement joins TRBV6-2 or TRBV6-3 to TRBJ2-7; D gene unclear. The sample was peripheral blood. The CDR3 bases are TGTGCCAGCAGTTACCTAGTTCACTACGAGCAGTACTTC. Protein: CASSYLVHYEQYF.